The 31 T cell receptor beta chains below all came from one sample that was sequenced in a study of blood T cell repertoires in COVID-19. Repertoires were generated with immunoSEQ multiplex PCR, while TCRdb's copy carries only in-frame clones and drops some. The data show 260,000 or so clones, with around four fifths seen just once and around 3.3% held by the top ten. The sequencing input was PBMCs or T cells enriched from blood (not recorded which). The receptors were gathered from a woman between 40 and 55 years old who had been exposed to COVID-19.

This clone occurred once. CDR3 nucleotides: TGTGCCAGCTCACCGAGTACCGTTGGACGGGGGTTCTCTGGAAACACCATATATTTT. Encoded protein: CASSPSTVGRGFSGNTIYF. V is TRBV18 and J is TRBJ1-3, with a possible D match to TRBD1 (5 bases). Trimming shortened V by 3 bases and J by 0 bases, and 21 bases separated the two germline ends. The germline CDR1 and CDR2 sequences are KGHSH and LQKENI. CDR3 length: 19 residues.

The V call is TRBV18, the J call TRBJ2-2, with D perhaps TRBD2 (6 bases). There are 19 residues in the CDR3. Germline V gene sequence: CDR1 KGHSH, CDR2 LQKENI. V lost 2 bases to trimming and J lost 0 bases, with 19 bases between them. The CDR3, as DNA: TGTGCCAGCTCACCAAGAAATACGGGAGTTGGGCCGAACACCGGGGAGCTGTTTTTT. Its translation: CASSPRNTGVGPNTGELFF. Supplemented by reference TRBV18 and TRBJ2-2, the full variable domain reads NAGVMQNPRHLVRRRGQEARLRCSPMKGHSHVYWYRQLPEEGLKFMVYLQKENIIDESGMPKERFSAEFPKEGPSILRIQQVVRGDSAAYFCASSPRNTGVGPNTGELFFGEGSRLTVL.

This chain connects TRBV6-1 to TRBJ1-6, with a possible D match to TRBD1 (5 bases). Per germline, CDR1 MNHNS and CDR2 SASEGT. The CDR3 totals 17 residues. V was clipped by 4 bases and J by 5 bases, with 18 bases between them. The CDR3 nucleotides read TGTGCCAGCAGTGCGTTTTCCGGGGGAGGGAATAATTCACCCCTCCACTTT. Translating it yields CASSAFSGGGNNSPLHF.

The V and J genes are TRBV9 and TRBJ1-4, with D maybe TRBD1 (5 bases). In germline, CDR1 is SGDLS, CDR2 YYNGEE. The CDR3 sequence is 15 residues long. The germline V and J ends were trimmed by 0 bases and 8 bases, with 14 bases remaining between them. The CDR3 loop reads CASSVGLGAREKLFF. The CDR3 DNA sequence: TGTGCCAGCAGCGTAGGGCTTGGGGCCCGGGAAAAACTGTTTTTT.

CDR3 coding DNA: TGTGCCAGCAGTGGTCGGGGGGCGAATCAGCCCCAGCATTTT. Translation gives CASSGRGANQPQHF. The J gene is TRBJ1-5, the V gene TRBV2; D possibly corresponds to TRBD1 (6 bases). V was trimmed by 4 bases and J by 4 bases, leaving 11 bases between them. Germline V gene lookup returns CDR1 SNHLY and CDR2 FYNNEI. The CDR3 loop spans 14 amino acids.

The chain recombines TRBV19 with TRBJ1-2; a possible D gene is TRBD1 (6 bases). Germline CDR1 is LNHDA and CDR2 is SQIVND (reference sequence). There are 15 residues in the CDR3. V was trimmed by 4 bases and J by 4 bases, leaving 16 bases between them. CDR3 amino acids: CASSSQDRLGYGYTF. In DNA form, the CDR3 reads TGTGCCAGTAGTAGTCAAGACAGGTTGGGCTATGGCTACACCTTC.

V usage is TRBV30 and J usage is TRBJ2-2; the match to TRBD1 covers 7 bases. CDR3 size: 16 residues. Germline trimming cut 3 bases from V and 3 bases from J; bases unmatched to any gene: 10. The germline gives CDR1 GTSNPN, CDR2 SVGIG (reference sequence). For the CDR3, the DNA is TGTGCCTGGAGAGACCAACAGGGGTTCTACACCGGGGAGCTGTTTTTT. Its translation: CAWRDQQGFYTGELFF.

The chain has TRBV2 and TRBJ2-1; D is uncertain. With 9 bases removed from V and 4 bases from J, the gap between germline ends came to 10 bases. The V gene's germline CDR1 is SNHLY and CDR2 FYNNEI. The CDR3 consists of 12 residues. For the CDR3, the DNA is TGTGCCAGGACCCCAGCGTACAATGAGCAGTTCTTC. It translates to CARTPAYNEQFF.

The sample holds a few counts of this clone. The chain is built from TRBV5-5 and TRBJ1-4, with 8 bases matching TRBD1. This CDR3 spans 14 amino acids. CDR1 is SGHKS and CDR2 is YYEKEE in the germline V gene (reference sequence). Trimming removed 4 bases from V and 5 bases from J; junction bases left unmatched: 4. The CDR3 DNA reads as TGTGCCAGCAGCCGGGCAGGGGGCAATGAAAAACTGTTTTTT. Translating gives CASSRAGGNEKLFF.

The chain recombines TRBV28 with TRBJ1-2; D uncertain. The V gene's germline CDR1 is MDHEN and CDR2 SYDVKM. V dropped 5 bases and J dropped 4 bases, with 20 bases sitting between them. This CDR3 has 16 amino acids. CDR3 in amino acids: CASSRIGVVEGYGYTF. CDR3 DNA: TGTGCCAGCAGTAGAATTGGGGTAGTCGAGGGCTATGGCTACACCTTC.

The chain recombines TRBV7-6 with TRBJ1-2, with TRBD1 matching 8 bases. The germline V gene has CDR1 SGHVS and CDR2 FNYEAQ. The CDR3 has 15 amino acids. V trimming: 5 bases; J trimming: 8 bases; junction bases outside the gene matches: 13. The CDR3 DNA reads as TGTGCCAGCAGCCCCAGGGACAGGATAAGGGACGGCTACACCTTC. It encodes CASSPRDRIRDGYTF.

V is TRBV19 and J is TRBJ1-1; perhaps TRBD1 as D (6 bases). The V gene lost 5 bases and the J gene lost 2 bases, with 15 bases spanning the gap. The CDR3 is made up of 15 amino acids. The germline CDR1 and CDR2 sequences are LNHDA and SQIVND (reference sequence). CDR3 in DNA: TGTGCCAGTAGTGAGGGACATGGGGGCAACACTGAAGCTTTCTTT. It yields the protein CASSEGHGGNTEAFF.

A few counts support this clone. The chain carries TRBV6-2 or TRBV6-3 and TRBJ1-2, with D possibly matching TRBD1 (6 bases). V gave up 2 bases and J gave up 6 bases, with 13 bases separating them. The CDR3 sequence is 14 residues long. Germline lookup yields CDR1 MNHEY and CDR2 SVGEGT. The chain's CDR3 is CASSYIDRSDGYTF. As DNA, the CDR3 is TGTGCCAGCAGTTACATCGACAGGTCGGATGGCTACACCTTC.

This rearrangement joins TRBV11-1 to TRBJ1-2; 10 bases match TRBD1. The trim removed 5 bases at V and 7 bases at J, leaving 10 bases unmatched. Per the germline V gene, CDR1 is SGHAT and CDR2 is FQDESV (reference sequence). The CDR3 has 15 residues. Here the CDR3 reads CASSLGTGDVGGYTF. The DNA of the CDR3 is TGTGCCAGCAGCCTCGGGACAGGGGACGTCGGTGGCTACACCTTC. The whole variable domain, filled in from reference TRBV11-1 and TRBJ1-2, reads EAEVAQSPRYKITEKSQAVAFWCDPISGHATLYWYRQILGQGPELLVQFQDESVVDDSQLPKDRFSAERLKGVDSTLKIQPAELGDSAMYLCASSLGTGDVGGYTFGSGTRLTVV.

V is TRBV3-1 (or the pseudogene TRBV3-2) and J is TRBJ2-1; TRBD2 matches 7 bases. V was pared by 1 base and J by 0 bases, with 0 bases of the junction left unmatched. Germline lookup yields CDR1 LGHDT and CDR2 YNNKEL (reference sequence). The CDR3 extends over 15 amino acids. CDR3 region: CASSQGDYSYNEQFF. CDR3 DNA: TGTGCCAGCAGCCAAGGGGACTACTCCTACAATGAGCAGTTCTTC.

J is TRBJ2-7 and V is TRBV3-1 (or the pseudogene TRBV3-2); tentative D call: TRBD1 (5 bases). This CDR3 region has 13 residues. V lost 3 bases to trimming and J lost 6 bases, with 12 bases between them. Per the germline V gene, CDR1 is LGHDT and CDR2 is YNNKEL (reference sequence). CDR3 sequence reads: CASSHNPQGEQYF. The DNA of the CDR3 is TGTGCCAGCAGCCACAACCCCCAGGGCGAGCAGTACTTC.

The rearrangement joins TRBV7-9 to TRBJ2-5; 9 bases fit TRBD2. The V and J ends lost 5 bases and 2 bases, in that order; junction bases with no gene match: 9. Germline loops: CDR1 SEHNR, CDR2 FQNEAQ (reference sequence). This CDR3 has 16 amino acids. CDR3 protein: CASSPLPGLAQETQYF. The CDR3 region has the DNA TGTGCCAGCAGCCCATTGCCGGGACTAGCTCAAGAGACCCAGTACTTC.

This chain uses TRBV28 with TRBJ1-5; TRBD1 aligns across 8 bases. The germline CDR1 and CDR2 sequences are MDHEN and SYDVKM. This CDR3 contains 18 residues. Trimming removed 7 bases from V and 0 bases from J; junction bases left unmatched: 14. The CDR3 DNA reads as TGTGCCAGCAAAATTGGAGGACAGGGCCTAGGTAGCAATCAGCCCCAGCATTTT. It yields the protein CASKIGGQGLGSNQPQHF.

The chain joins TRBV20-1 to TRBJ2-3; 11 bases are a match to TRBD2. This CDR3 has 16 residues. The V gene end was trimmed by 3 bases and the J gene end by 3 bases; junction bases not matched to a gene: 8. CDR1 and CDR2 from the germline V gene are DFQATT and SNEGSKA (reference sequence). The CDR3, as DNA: TGCAGTGCTAGTAGCGGGGGGGCCAGTCTTACAGATACGCAGTATTTT. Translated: CSASSGGASLTDTQYF.

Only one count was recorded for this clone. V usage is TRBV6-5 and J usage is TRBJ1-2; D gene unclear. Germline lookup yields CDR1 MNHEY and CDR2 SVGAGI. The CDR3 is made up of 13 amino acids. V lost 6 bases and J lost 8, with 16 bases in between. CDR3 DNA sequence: TGTGCCAGCAGGCAGACTTCTTCCTACGGCTACACCTTC. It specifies CASRQTSSYGYTF.

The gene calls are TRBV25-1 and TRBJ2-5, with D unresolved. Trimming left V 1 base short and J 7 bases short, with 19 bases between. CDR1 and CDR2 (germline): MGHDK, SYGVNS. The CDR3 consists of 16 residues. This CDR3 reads CASSEFLGSSYGTQYF. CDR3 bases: TGTGCCAGCAGTGAATTCCTCGGGTCTTCCTACGGGACCCAGTACTTC.

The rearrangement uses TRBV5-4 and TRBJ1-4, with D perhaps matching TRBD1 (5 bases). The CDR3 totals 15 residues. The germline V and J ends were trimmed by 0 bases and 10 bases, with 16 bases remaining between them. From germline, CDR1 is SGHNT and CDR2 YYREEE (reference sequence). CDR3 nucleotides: TGTGCCAGCAGCTTGGGGGGCGTGTCTCGTGGAAAACTGTTTTTT. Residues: CASSLGGVSRGKLFF.

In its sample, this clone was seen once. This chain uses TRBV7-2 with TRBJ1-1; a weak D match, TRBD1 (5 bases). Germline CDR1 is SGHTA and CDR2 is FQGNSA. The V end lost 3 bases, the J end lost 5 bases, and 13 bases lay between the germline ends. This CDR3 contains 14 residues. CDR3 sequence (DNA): TGTGCCAGCAGCTTCTCGGGGGATATTACTGAAGCTTTCTTT. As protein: CASSFSGDITEAFF.

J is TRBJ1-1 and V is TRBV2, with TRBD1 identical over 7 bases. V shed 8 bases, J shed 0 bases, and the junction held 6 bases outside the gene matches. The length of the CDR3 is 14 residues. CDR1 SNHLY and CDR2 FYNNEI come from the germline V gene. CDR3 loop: CASAGQSLNTEAFF. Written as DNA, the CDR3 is TGTGCCAGCGCGGGACAGAGTCTGAACACTGAAGCTTTCTTT. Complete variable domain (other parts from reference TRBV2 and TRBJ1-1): EPEVTQTPSHQVTQMGQEVILRCVPISNHLYFYWYRQILGQKVEFLVSFYNNEISEKSEIFDDQFSVERPDGSNFTLKIRSTKLEDSAMYFCASAGQSLNTEAFFGQGTRLTVV.

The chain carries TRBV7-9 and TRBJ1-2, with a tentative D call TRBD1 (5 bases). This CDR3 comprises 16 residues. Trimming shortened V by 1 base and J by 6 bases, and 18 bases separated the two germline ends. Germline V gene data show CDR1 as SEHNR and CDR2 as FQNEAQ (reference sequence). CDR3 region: CASSLEAWGREDGYTF. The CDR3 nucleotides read TGTGCCAGCAGCTTAGAGGCTTGGGGCAGGGAGGATGGCTACACCTTC.

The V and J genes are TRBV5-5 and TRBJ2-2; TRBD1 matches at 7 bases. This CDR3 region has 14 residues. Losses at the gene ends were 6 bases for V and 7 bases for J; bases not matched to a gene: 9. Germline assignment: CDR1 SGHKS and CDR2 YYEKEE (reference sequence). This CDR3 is CASNTDRRVGELFF. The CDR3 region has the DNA TGTGCCAGCAACACGGACAGGCGCGTCGGGGAGCTGTTTTTT. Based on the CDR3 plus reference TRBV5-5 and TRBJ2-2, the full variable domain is DAGVTQSPTHLIKTRGQQVTLRCSPISGHKSVSWYQQVLGQGPQFIFQYYEKEERGRGNFPDRFSARQFPNYSSELNVNALLLGDSALYLCASNTDRRVGELFFGEGSRLTVL.

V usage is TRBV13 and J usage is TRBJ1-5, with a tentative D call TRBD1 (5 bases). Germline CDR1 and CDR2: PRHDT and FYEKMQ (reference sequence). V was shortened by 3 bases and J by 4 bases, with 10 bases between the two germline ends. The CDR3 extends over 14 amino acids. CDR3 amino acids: CASSLGKGNQPQHF. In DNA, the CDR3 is TGTGCCAGCAGCTTGGGGAAGGGGAATCAGCCCCAGCATTTT.

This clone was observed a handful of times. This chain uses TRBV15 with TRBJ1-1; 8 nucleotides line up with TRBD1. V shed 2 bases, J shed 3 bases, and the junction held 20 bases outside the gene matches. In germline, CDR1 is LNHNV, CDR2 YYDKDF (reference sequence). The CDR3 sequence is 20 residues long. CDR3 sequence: CATSRTRGRQGWNRDTEAFF. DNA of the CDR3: TGTGCCACCAGCAGAACCCGAGGAAGACAGGGGTGGAATAGGGACACTGAAGCTTTCTTT.

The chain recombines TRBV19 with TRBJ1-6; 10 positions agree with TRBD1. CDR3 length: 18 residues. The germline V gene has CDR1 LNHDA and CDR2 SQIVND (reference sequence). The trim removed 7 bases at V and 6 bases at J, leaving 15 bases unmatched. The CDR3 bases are TGTGCCAGTAAACCCGACAGGGGGCAGGGGTCGCGTAATTCACCCCTCCACTTT. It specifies CASKPDRGQGSRNSPLHF.

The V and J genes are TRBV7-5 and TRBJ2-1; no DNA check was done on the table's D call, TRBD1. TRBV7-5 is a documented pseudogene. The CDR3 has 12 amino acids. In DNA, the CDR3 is TGTGCCAGAAGCTGGCCCTTCAATGAGCAGTTCTTC. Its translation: CARSWPFNEQFF.

Written as DNA, the CDR3 is TGTGCCAGCAGTCTCGCTCTCCGGGACTATGGCTACACCTTC. This translates into CASSLALRDYGYTF. The J gene is TRBJ1-2, the V gene TRBV6-5; no clear D gene. V was trimmed by 5 bases and J by 3 bases, leaving 13 bases between them. There are 14 residues in the CDR3. Germline V lookup: CDR1 MNHEY, CDR2 SVGAGI.